The rows below give T cell receptor beta chains drawn from one sample of a study of blood T cell repertoires in COVID-19. The data were produced by immunoSEQ multiplex PCR, yet TCRdb's version contains in-frame clones alone and is incomplete. The sample records 150,000 to 200,000 clones, 65% to 85% being singletons. Sequences were obtained from PBMCs or T cells enriched from blood (not recorded which). These receptors were collected from a man aged 65 to 85 who had been exposed to COVID-19. The conserved cysteine and the conserved F or W are not part of the CDR3 here.

v_gene: TRBV7-9; CDR3aa: ASSSGGQPQH
v_gene: TRBV5-1; CDR3aa: ASSEGLAADTQY
v_gene: TRBV9; CDR3aa: ASSSQTRLRGTGELF
v_gene: TRBV10-2; CDR3aa: ASRNGQGYGYT
v_gene: TRBV7-9; CDR3aa: ASSPSNGPTGTLH
v_gene: TRBV6-5; CDR3aa: ASRLDSLRGYT
v_gene: TRBV6-5; CDR3aa: ASSGRETYEQY
v_gene: TRBV12-3/TRBV12-4; CDR3aa: ASSPPAGAAF
v_gene: TRBV4-1; CDR3aa: ASSPETGNTEAF
v_gene: TRBV12-5; CDR3aa: ASGLGLSNEQY
v_gene: TRBV6-5; CDR3aa: ASIRESNQPQH
v_gene: TRBV29-1; CDR3aa: SVEYGDFGSSGYT
v_gene: TRBV12-3/TRBV12-4; CDR3aa: ASSSVLREQY
v_gene: TRBV6-4; CDR3aa: ASSVGGRGVNEQF
v_gene: TRBV4-3; CDR3aa: ASSPSGLAGANYNEQF
v_gene: TRBV19; CDR3aa: ASSDTGPTEQF
v_gene: TRBV28; CDR3aa: ASSPGQHNEQF
v_gene: TRBV29-1; CDR3aa: SVEVEGSVYEQY
v_gene: TRBV24-1; CDR3aa: ATSDSIAGVYNEQF
v_gene: TRBV13; CDR3aa: ASSLGQLAAGGYEQY
v_gene: TRBV6-1; CDR3aa: ASSEARFLAVNYEQY
v_gene: TRBV7-2; CDR3aa: ASSSNRDQPQH
v_gene: TRBV6-2/TRBV6-3; CDR3aa: ASSSSPGEQY
v_gene: TRBV5-8; CDR3aa: ASSLSRYNEQF
v_gene: TRBV15; CDR3aa: ATSRDRGNQPQH
v_gene: TRBV10-3; CDR3aa: AISVKGADYEQY
v_gene: TRBV27; CDR3aa: ASSPDRDQPQH
v_gene: TRBV7-6; CDR3aa: ASSLEGGAYNEQF
v_gene: TRBV28; CDR3aa: ASSSSGGLNTEAF
v_gene: TRBV7-9; CDR3aa: ASSSGQRAEAF
v_gene: TRBV4-1; CDR3aa: ASSQVDIISYNEQF
v_gene: TRBV10-2; CDR3aa: ASRHTGPNTEAF
v_gene: TRBV24-1; CDR3aa: ATSDRDRGLGTQY
v_gene: TRBV2; CDR3aa: ASSDPGTGNTIY
v_gene: TRBV5-1; CDR3aa: ASSRGQGAYNEQF
v_gene: TRBV2; CDR3aa: ASSSGYPPTEAF
v_gene: TRBV6-2/TRBV6-3; CDR3aa: ASSFSPRRGRSGNQPQH
v_gene: TRBV5-8; CDR3aa: ASRHRDSEAF
v_gene: TRBV5-1; CDR3aa: ASSLAEGAEEKLF
v_gene: TRBV7-2; CDR3aa: ASSEGGITEAF
v_gene: TRBV2; CDR3aa: ASSPGLAGADTQY
v_gene: TRBV7-9; CDR3aa: ASSATGGFLETQY
v_gene: TRBV6-2/TRBV6-3; CDR3aa: ASSFLGQSQETQY
v_gene: TRBV7-9; CDR3aa: ASSQTALEPQH
v_gene: TRBV5-1; CDR3aa: ASSPGRGPYNEQF
v_gene: TRBV2; CDR3aa: ATLPTGGLGSYNEQF
v_gene: TRBV6-2/TRBV6-3; CDR3aa: ASSTGQAGELF
v_gene: TRBV7-6; CDR3aa: ASSSGQTNSGNTIY
v_gene: TRBV4-1; CDR3aa: ASSQAVYNSPLH
v_gene: TRBV10-2; CDR3aa: ASSEASSYNSPLH